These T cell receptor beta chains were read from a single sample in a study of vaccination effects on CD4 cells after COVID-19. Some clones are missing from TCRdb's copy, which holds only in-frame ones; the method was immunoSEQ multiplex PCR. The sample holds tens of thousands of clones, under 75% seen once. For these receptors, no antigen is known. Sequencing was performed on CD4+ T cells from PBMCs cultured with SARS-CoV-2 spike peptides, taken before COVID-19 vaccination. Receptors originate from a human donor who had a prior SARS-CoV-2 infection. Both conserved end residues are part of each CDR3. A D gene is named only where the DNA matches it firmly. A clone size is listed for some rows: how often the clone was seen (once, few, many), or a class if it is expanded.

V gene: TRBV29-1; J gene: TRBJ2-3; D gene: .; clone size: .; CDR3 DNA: TGCAGCGTTGAAGCACGGGGCACAGATACGCAGTATTTT; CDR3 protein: CSVEARGTDTQYF
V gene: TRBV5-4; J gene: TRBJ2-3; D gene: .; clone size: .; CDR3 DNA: TGTGCCAGCAGCTTTAGGACGGACCCTAGCACAGATACGCAGTATTTT; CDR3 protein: CASSFRTDPSTDTQYF
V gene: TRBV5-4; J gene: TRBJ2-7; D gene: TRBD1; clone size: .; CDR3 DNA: TGTGCCAGCAGTTCCGGGACAGGGGGCTTTAACGAGCAGTACTTC; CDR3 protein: CASSSGTGGFNEQYF
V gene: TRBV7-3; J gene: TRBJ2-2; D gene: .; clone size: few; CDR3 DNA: TGTGCCAGCAGCAGATTTCCCGGGGAGTCAAACACCGGGGAGCTGTTTTTT; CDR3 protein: CASSRFPGESNTGELFF
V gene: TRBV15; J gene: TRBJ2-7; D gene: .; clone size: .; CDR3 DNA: TGTGCCACCAGCAGAGATTCGAACTACGATTACGAGCAGTACTTC; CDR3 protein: CATSRDSNYDYEQYF
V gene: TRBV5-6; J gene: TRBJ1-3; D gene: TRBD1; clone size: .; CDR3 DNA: TGTGCCAGCAGCCTAAGGGGGCTTGGAAACACCATATATTTT; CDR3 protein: CASSLRGLGNTIYF
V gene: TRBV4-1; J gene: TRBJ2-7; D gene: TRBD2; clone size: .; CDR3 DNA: TGCGCCAGCAGCCCCGGACTAGCGACCTACGAGCAGTACTTC; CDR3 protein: CASSPGLATYEQYF
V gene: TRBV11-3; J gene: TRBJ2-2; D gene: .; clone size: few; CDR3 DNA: TGTGCCAGCAGCTTTAGGACAGCGAACACCGGGGAGCTGTTTTTT; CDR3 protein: CASSFRTANTGELFF
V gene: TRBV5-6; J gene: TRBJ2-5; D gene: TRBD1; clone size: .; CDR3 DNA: TGTGCCAGCAGCTTGGGACAGGGGAGTCAAAAGACCCAGTACTTC; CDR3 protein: CASSLGQGSQKTQYF
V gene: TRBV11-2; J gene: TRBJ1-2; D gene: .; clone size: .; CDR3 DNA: TGTGCCAGCAGCTTACCCGGGCGCGGGCGAGGCTACACCTTC; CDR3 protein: CASSLPGRGRGYTF
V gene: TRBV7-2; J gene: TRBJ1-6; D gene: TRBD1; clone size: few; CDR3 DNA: TGTGCCAGCAGCTTACTACAGGGGAATTCACCCCTCCACTTT; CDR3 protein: CASSLLQGNSPLHF